The clone carrying this TCR beta chain was recorded once. This sample stems from a study of OX40 agonist ivuxolimab in advanced cancers. Between the trimmed V and J ends, which lost 4 bases and 2 bases, there was a span of 8 bases. This CDR3 is 13 amino acids long. The germline V gene has CDR1 MNHEY and CDR2 SMNVEV (reference sequence). The assay was immunoSEQ multiplex PCR, and TCRdb's table has in-frame clones only and misses some. The sample contains some 100,000 clones, 92% of which appear only once. This specimen was CD4+ or CD8+ T cells sorted from blood, taken in a trial of the OX40 agonist ivuxolimab. The receptor was derived from an adult with an advanced solid tumor such as melanoma, head and neck, liver or kidney cancer. The rearrangement joins TRBV27 to TRBJ1-2; D remains unclear. In nucleotides, the CDR3 is TGTGCCAGCAGTTCCACCTTAAACTATGGCTACACCTTC. Its protein is CASSSTLNYGYTF.